Each of the 26 T cell receptor beta chains below was sequenced from the same sample in a study of T cell responses to AZD1222 COVID-19 vaccine. Data came from immunoSEQ multiplex PCR; TCRdb stores just in-frame clones and leaves some out. Among 150,000 to 200,000 clones listed, just over 90% were seen once. This sample comprised peripheral blood, obtained on day 0 of AZD1222 vaccination. These TCRs come from an adult in good health.

This clone was recorded only once. The V call is TRBV29-1, the J call TRBJ1-1, with 7 bases matching TRBD1. This CDR3 is 12 amino acids long. V dropped 6 bases and J dropped 4; count of bases not matched to a gene: 5. CDR1 SQVTM and CDR2 ANQGSEA come from the germline V gene. This CDR3 is CSVGGTATEAFF. DNA of the CDR3: TGCAGCGTGGGAGGGACAGCCACTGAAGCTTTCTTT.

The chain employs TRBV13 and TRBJ1-3, with 8 bases that match TRBD1. CDR3 length: 15 amino acids. V shed 8 bases and J 2 bases; nucleotides not matched to a gene: 8. Germline loops: CDR1 PRHDT, CDR2 FYEKMQ (reference sequence). CDR3 sequence reads: CASAEWTGPGNTIYF. The CDR3, as DNA: TGTGCCAGCGCCGAATGGACAGGGCCTGGAAACACCATATATTTT. Full variable domain (missing parts from reference TRBV13 and TRBJ1-3): AAGVIQSPRHLIKEKRETATLKCYPIPRHDTVYWYQQGPGQDPQFLISFYEKMQSDKGSIPDRFSAQQFSDYHSELNMSSLELGDSALYFCASAEWTGPGNTIYFGEGSWLTVV.

Remarks on this clone: One end of the junction is discordant with germline, which a read error may explain. V gene TRBV12-5 combines with J gene TRBJ2-3; TRBD1 might be the D (6 bases). The CDR3 sequence is 13 residues long. Germline V gene lookup returns CDR1 LGHNT and CDR2 FRNRAP. This chain's CDR3 is CTTGPLIQDTQYF. DNA of the CDR3: TGCACGACAGGCCCCCTCATTCAAGATACGCAGTATTTT.

This chain uses TRBV6-5 with TRBJ2-7; the D is unclear. The CDR3 is made up of 13 amino acids. The V gene lost 7 bases and the J gene lost 2 bases, with 12 bases spanning the gap. Germline CDR1 is MNHEY and CDR2 is SVGAGI. This chain's CDR3 is CASIGTETYEQYF. The CDR3 DNA reads TGTGCCAGCATTGGTACCGAAACCTACGAGCAGTACTTC.

The chain uses TRBV5-6 and TRBJ1-6; 11 nucleotides match TRBD1. This CDR3 has 14 residues. The junction had 2 bases not matched to a gene; V was cut back by 4 bases and J by 8 bases. Germline V gene data show CDR1 as SGHDT and CDR2 as YYEEEE. The CDR3 coding sequence is TGTGCCAGCAGCCGGACAGGGGGCTATTCACCCCTCCACTTT. This encodes CASSRTGGYSPLHF.

The chain combines TRBV6-5 with TRBJ1-5; TRBD1 agrees at 9 bases. V lost 4 bases, J lost 7 bases, and 5 bases stayed unmatched. The CDR3 totals 14 residues. Looked up from germline, CDR1 is MNHEY and CDR2 is SVGAGI. CDR3 nucleotides: TGTGCCAGCAGTTCACAGGGGGCCTGGCAGCCCCAGCATTTT. Translation gives CASSSQGAWQPQHF.

The chain combines TRBV18 with TRBJ1-1; D unresolved. The CDR3 contains 17 residues. CDR1 and CDR2 (germline): KGHSH, LQKENI. Trimming removed 2 bases from V and 0 bases from J, with 16 bases in between. Here the CDR3 reads CASSPGVSAIMNTEAFF. CDR3 bases: TGTGCCAGCTCACCAGGGGTCTCGGCAATCATGAACACTGAAGCTTTCTTT.

The V gene is TRBV7-6, the J gene TRBJ2-3, with TRBD2 identical over 13 bases. Germline CDR1 and CDR2: SGHVS and FNYEAQ. J gave up 6 bases and V 5 bases, and 11 bases lay outside the gene matches. The CDR3 sequence is 17 residues long. As DNA, the CDR3 is TGTGCCAGCAGCCACTACGGGACTAGCGGGGAGAGGGATACGCAGTATTTT. Amino acids: CASSHYGTSGERDTQYF.

V usage is TRBV6-5 and J usage is TRBJ2-7; D not resolved. V was cut by 2 bases and J by 5 bases, with 13 bases left in between. Germline V CDR1 and CDR2: MNHEY, SVGAGI. CDR3 size: 14 residues. The CDR3 DNA is TGTGCCAGCAGTTACCGTCTAGGATGGAACGAGCAGTACTTC. The encoded protein is CASSYRLGWNEQYF.

This clone has just one count. The chain has TRBV6-5 and TRBJ1-1; D is uncertain. The CDR3 is 12 residues long. Germline V gene lookup returns CDR1 MNHEY and CDR2 SVGAGI. With 7 bases removed from V and 12 bases from J, the gap between germline ends came to 18 bases. CDR3 region: CASTELPSRSFF. In DNA, the CDR3 is TGTGCCAGCACCGAGCTCCCATCTCGGTCTTTCTTT.

This chain links TRBV6-5 with TRBJ2-7; 7 nucleotides line up with TRBD1. The V gene's germline CDR1 is MNHEY and CDR2 SVGAGI. The CDR3 contains 10 residues. Germline trimming cut 10 bases from V and 8 bases from J; bases unmatched to any gene: 5. The CDR3 DNA follows: TGTGCCACAAGACAGGGAAAGCAGTACTTC. Translating gives CATRQGKQYF.

This clone was recorded a few times. The V call is TRBV5-1, the J call TRBJ2-2; maybe TRBD2 (6 bases). The germline V and J ends were trimmed by 2 bases and 0 bases, with 11 bases remaining between them. In germline, CDR1 is SGHRS, CDR2 YFSETQ. The CDR3 contains 16 residues. Here the CDR3 reads CASSFGLASNTGELFF. The DNA for the CDR3 is TGCGCCAGCAGCTTTGGTCTAGCGTCGAACACCGGGGAGCTGTTTTTT.

The chain couples TRBV7-8 to TRBJ2-6, with D possibly matching TRBD2 (5 bases). V was shortened by 5 bases and J by 4 bases, with 15 bases between the two germline ends. This CDR3 has 16 residues. Germline V gives CDR1 SGHVS, CDR2 FQNEAQ. In nucleotides, the CDR3 is TGTGCCAGCAGCACCCCCGAGGGTTCAGGGGCCAACGTCCTGACTTTC. Its protein is CASSTPEGSGANVLTF.

This clone was counted between two and nine times. The rearrangement links TRBV2 to TRBJ1-2; 7 bases are shared with TRBD1. The J segment lost 2 bases and the V segment lost 6 bases, leaving 12 bases of the junction unmatched. CDR3 length: 16 amino acids. Germline lookup yields CDR1 SNHLY and CDR2 FYNNEI. The CDR3 spells CASSPQGLDYNYGYTF. Here the CDR3 DNA reads TGTGCCAGCAGCCCACAGGGGTTAGACTACAACTATGGCTACACCTTC.

V and J are TRBV7-8 and TRBJ1-5; 7 bases agree with TRBD1. The CDR3 length is 19 residues. The germline V gene encodes CDR1 SGHVS and CDR2 FQNEAQ. The ends lost 5 bases at V and 2 bases at J; junction bases unmatched: 18. The CDR3 DNA is TGTGCCAGCAGCCGACAGGGACAGCCAAACCAAGGTGGCAATCAGCCCCAGCATTTT. Its protein product is CASSRQGQPNQGGNQPQHF.

The gene calls are TRBV6-5 and TRBJ2-1, with TRBD1 as a possible D gene (5 bases). There are 15 residues in the CDR3. Trimming removed 7 bases from V and 6 bases from J, with 19 bases in between. CDR1 is MNHEY, CDR2 SVGAGI, per germline. The CDR3 sequence is CASTSLGHVGNEQFF. The CDR3 nucleotides read TGTGCCAGCACCTCCTTAGGACATGTAGGCAATGAGCAGTTCTTC.

The chain uses TRBV5-1 and TRBJ2-3, with 7 positions matching TRBD2. There are 15 residues in the CDR3. The germline CDR1 and CDR2 sequences are SGHRS and YFSETQ. V was pared by 6 bases and J by 3 bases, with 10 bases of the junction left unmatched. The CDR3 protein is CASMGAGEATDTQYF. In nucleotides, the CDR3 is TGCGCCAGCATGGGTGCGGGAGAGGCGACAGATACGCAGTATTTT.

The CDR3 nucleotides are TGTGCCAGCAGTTTCGTGATTGGGCACTATGGCTACACCTTC. Amino acid sequence: CASSFVIGHYGYTF. The chain links TRBV28 to TRBJ1-2; D not certain. The CDR3 spans 14 residues. Germline values: CDR1 MDHEN, CDR2 SYDVKM. The V end lost 3 bases, the J end lost 3 bases, and 11 bases lay between the germline ends.

The chain employs TRBV2 and TRBJ1-1; no firm D call. The germline V and J ends were trimmed by 4 bases and 10 bases, with 22 bases remaining between them. Per germline, CDR1 SNHLY and CDR2 FYNNEI. The CDR3 runs 15 residues. Here the CDR3 DNA reads TGTGCCAGCAGTGGATTACGGACGGACCGAAAAGGAGCTTTCTTT. This sequence encodes CASSGLRTDRKGAFF.

The chain carries TRBV19 and TRBJ2-1; D remains ambiguous. V lost 3 bases to trimming and J lost 6 bases, with 6 bases between them. The CDR3 loop spans 12 amino acids. From germline, CDR1 is LNHDA and CDR2 SQIVND (reference sequence). The CDR3 here is CASSISPNEQFF. The CDR3 region has the DNA TGTGCCAGTAGTATTAGCCCCAATGAGCAGTTCTTC.

The chain uses TRBV15 and TRBJ1-1; D remains unclear. The V gene lost 1 base and the J gene lost 5 bases, with 5 bases spanning the gap. Germline CDR1 and CDR2: LNHNV and YYDKDF (reference sequence). CDR3 length: 12 amino acids. The CDR3 loop is CATSRGRTEAFF. The DNA for the CDR3 is TGTGCCACCAGCAGAGGGAGGACTGAAGCTTTCTTT.

The chain employs TRBV13 and TRBJ2-7; D is ambiguous. The CDR3 runs to 15 residues. Germline V gene data show CDR1 as PRHDT and CDR2 as FYEKMQ (reference sequence). The germline V and J ends were trimmed by 0 bases and 7 bases, with 16 bases remaining between them. The CDR3 spells CASSLGVGRSREQYF. CDR3 nucleotide sequence: TGTGCCAGCAGCTTAGGGGTAGGGCGTTCTAGGGAGCAGTACTTC.

The rearrangement joins TRBV19 to TRBJ1-3; D possibly corresponds to TRBD1 (5 bases). V lost 4 bases, J lost 1 base, and 11 bases lay in between. This CDR3 has 15 residues. Germline V gives CDR1 LNHDA, CDR2 SQIVND (reference sequence). CDR3 bases: TGTGCCAGTAGTACGCTTGGGACTTCTGGAAACACCATATATTTT. It specifies CASSTLGTSGNTIYF.

The chain links TRBV18 to TRBJ1-6; D possibly corresponds to TRBD1 (5 bases). Trimming took off 4 bases at V and 3 bases at J, with 10 bases between the two ends. The germline CDR1 and CDR2 sequences are KGHSH and LQKENI. The CDR3 has 15 amino acids. The CDR3 loop is CASSLTGDYNSPLHF. The CDR3 region has the DNA TGTGCCAGCTCACTCACGGGGGACTATAATTCACCCCTCCACTTT.

The chain carries TRBV15 and TRBJ1-4; possibly TRBD1 for D (5 bases). Germline V lookup: CDR1 LNHNV, CDR2 YYDKDF (reference sequence). V lost 4 bases to trimming and J lost 6 bases, with 12 bases between them. This CDR3 is 14 amino acids long. CDR3 residues: CATSIVGTHEKLFF. The CDR3 region has the DNA TGTGCCACCAGCATAGTAGGGACTCATGAAAAACTGTTTTTT.

The chain is built from TRBV16 and TRBJ1-1, with TRBD1 as a possible D gene (5 bases). The germline V and J ends were trimmed by 4 bases and 5 bases, with 17 bases remaining between them. Germline lookup yields CDR1 KGHSY and CDR2 FQNENV. This CDR3 has 15 amino acids. The CDR3 here is CASSLHTGGRTEAFF. In DNA, the CDR3 is TGTGCCAGCAGCCTTCACACGGGGGGACGGACTGAAGCTTTCTTT.